This T cell receptor (beta chain) was retrieved from a study of OX40 agonist ivuxolimab in advanced cancers. Study as a whole: Intravenous ivuxolimab at 0.01 to 10 mg/kg was given to patients every 2 weeks. Age averaged about 66 years (range about 23 to 80), and about 86% were male. Partial responses occurred in three patients (one hepatocellular carcinoma, two cutaneous melanoma).

The data were produced by immunoSEQ multiplex PCR, yet TCRdb's version contains in-frame clones alone and is incomplete. The table lists 65,000 to 95,000 clones, approximately 90% of them singletons. Germline V gene data show CDR1 as SNHLY and CDR2 as FYNNEI. V lost 5 bases, J lost 0 bases, and 1 base stayed unmatched. The CDR3 runs to 14 residues. General study points: In the 0.1 to 3.0 mg/kg range, CD4+ and CD8+ blood T cells had expanded clonally by week 6.

As regards this clone: Antigen specificity is unknown.

The gene calls are TRBV2 and TRBJ1-1; 9 bases align to TRBD1. This TCR was sampled from an adult with an advanced solid tumor such as melanoma, head and neck, liver or kidney cancer. Sequencing was performed on CD4+ or CD8+ T cells sorted from blood, taken in a trial of the OX40 agonist ivuxolimab. The CDR3 reads CASSTGGLNTEAFF. The CDR3 DNA is TGTGCCAGCAGTACAGGGGGCTTGAACACTGAAGCTTTCTTT.